Listed below are T cell receptor beta chains from one sample, sequenced in a study of CD8+ T cells in alopecia areata. Sequencing was performed with immunoSEQ multiplex PCR; in TCRdb, only in-frame clones are kept and a portion is missing. This table has about 150,000 clones, roughly 54% appearing once. Material: CD8+ T cells sorted from blood, obtained at week 4, from a patient treated with tofacitinib. These receptors were collected from a human donor with alopecia areata. Each CDR3 is given with its conserved first and last residue. The D gene is left open where the match is weak. Clone size is not always given. Where it is, it says once, few, many or a class for expanded clones.

d_call clone_size j_call v_call cdr3_aa cdr3_nt
NA few TRBJ2-7 TRBV11-2 CASSNWGGHPDEQYF TGTGCCAGCAGTAACTGGGGGGGCCACCCCGACGAGCAGTACTTC
TRBD1 few TRBJ1-5 TRBV4-1 CASSQDWTGEGYQPQHF TGCGCCAGCAGCCAAGACTGGACAGGGGAAGGGTATCAGCCCCAGCATTTT
NA few TRBJ1-1 TRBV27 CASSFIRGHTEAFF TGTGCCAGCAGTTTTATTCGGGGGCACACTGAAGCTTTCTTT
NA once TRBJ2-5 TRBV27 CASSPTPLPDSAQETQYF TGTGCCAGCAGTCCTACCCCACTACCGGACTCAGCGCAAGAGACCCAGTACTTC
NA NA TRBJ2-7 TRBV5-4 CASSPEGDEQYF TGTGCCAGCAGCCCCGAGGGTGACGAGCAGTACTTC
TRBD1 NA TRBJ1-5 TRBV27 CASSPGAGGNQPQHF TGTGCCAGCAGCCCAGGTGCAGGGGGAAATCAGCCCCAGCATTTT
NA NA TRBJ2-7 TRBV5-1 CASSFFGNSYEQYF TGCGCCAGCAGCTTTTTCGGGAACTCCTACGAGCAGTACTTC
TRBD2 few TRBJ2-1 TRBV4-1 CASSQVSGLAGSSYNEQFF TGCGCCAGCAGCCAAGTTTCCGGACTAGCGGGGAGCTCCTACAATGAGCAGTTCTTC
NA NA TRBJ2-1 TRBV5-1 CASSLTSRPGAPGEFF TGCGCCAGCAGCTTAACTTCGCGCCCAGGGGCTCCGGGTGAGTTCTTC
NA NA TRBJ1-6 TRBV30 CAWRSGDNSPLHF TGTGCCTGGAGGAGCGGGGATAATTCACCCCTCCACTTT
NA NA TRBJ1-1 TRBV9 CASSVAPGLTTF TGTGCCAGCAGCGTAGCTCCGGGACTAACCACCTTT
NA many TRBJ2-1 TRBV4-3 CASSQEDWTSYNEQFF TGCGCCAGCAGCCAAGAGGACTGGACCTCCTACAATGAGCAGTTCTTC
NA NA TRBJ1-2 TRBV5-6 CASSFTGGYTF TGTGCCAGCAGCTTTACGGGAGGCTACACCTTC
NA NA TRBJ1-5 TRBV10-3 CAISDGNQPQHF TGTGCCATCAGTGATGGGAACCAGCCCCAGCATTTT
NA NA TRBJ1-1 TRBV30 CAWSVDTNTEAFF TGTGCCTGGAGTGTAGACACTAACACTGAAGCTTTCTTT
NA NA TRBJ2-7 TRBV7-9 CASSLPGVTYEQYF TGTGCCAGCAGCTTACCGGGGGTTACCTACGAGCAGTACTTC
NA NA TRBJ2-3 TRBV30 CAWSGRATDTQYF TGTGCCTGGAGTGGGCGGGCCACAGATACGCAGTATTTT
TRBD2 NA TRBJ2-3 TRBV9 CASSRPWGGPKTTDTQYF TGTGCCAGCTCACGCCCTTGGGGGGGACCTAAAACCACAGATACGCAGTATTTT
TRBD1 NA TRBJ2-7 TRBV15 CATRARSGTAYEQYF TGTGCCACCAGGGCAAGGTCGGGGACAGCTTACGAGCAGTACTTC
NA NA TRBJ1-1 TRBV5-1 CASTLGLSNTEAFF TGCGCCAGCACCTTGGGACTGTCGAACACTGAAGCTTTCTTT
NA NA TRBJ2-7 TRBV4-1 CASSLIGGSEQYF TGCGCCAGCAGCCTTATAGGGGGAAGCGAGCAGTACTTC
NA many TRBJ2-6 TRBV4-3 CASSQDEYSGANVLTF TGCGCCAGCAGCCAAGACGAATACTCTGGGGCCAACGTCCTGACTTTC
NA NA TRBJ1-1 TRBV7-9 CASSLLGQNTEAFF TGTGCCAGCAGCTTATTGGGACAGAACACTGAAGCTTTCTTT